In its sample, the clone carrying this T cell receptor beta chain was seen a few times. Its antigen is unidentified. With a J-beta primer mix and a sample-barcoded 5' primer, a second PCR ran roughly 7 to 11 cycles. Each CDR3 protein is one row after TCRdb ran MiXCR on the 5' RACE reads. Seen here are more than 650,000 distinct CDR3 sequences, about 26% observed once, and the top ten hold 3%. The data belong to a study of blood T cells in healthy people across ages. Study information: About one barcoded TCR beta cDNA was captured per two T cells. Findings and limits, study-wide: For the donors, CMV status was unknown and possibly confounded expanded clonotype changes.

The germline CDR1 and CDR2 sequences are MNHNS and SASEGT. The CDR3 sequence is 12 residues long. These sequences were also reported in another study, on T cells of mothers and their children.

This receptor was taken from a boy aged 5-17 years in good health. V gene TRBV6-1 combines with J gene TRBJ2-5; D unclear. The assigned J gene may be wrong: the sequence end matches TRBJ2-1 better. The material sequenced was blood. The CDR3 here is CASRPVGGEQFF. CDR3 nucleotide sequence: TGTGCCAGCAGACCCGTAGGCGGTGAGCAGTTCTTC.